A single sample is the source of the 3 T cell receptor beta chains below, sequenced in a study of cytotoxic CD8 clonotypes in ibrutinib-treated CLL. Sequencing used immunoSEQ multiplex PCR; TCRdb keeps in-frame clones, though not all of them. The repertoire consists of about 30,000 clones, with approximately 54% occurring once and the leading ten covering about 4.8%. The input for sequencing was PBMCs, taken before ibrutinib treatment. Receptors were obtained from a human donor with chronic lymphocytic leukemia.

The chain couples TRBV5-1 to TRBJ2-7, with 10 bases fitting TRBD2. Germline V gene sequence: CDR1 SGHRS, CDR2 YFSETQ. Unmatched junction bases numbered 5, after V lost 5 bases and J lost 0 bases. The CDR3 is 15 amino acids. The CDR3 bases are TGCGCCAGCAGATCTAGCGGGGGAAGCTCCTACGAGCAGTACTTC. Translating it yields CASRSSGGSSYEQYF.

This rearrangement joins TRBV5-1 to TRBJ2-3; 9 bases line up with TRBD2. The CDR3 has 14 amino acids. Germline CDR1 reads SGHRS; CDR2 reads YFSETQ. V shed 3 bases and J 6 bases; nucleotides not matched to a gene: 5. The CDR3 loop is CASSYSGGGDTQYF. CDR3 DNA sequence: TGCGCCAGCAGCTATAGCGGGGGAGGGGATACGCAGTATTTT.

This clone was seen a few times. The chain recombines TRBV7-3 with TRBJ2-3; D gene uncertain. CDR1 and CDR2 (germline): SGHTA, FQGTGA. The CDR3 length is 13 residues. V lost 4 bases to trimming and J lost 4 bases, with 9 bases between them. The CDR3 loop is CASSSTVSDTQYF. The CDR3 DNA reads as TGTGCCAGCAGCTCTACGGTGTCAGATACGCAGTATTTT.